This T cell receptor beta chain was found in a study of cytomegalovirus exposure and HLA in healthy donors. The PCR contained 60 Vbeta and 13 Jbeta primers. TCRdb's table, derived via immunoSEQ multiplex PCR, lists solely in-frame clones and lacks some. The sample consists of 95,000 to 150,000 clones, over 65% of them appearing once. With respect to this clone: Its antigen is not known.

The CDR3 runs 13 residues. V lost 7 bases, J lost 7 bases, and 8 bases stayed unmatched. Germline CDR1 reads SQVTM; CDR2 reads ANQGSEA. Findings and caveats of the study: Certain sequence variants were highly shared and formed a cluster, and this cluster was likely a sequencing artifact. Rarity held for most TCR sequences, but there were some public TCRs that occurred in many donors. In vitro checks showed that a few CMV-associated chains really do target CMV antigens.

V and J are TRBV29-1 and TRBJ2-1, with 9 bases matching TRBD2. This sequence originates from a woman aged 40-49 years in good health and CMV-seropositive. The sequencing input was PBMCs. The CDR3 DNA reads as TGCAGCGGTGGACTAGCGATTGGGAATGAGCAGTTCTTC. Protein product: CSGGLAIGNEQFF.